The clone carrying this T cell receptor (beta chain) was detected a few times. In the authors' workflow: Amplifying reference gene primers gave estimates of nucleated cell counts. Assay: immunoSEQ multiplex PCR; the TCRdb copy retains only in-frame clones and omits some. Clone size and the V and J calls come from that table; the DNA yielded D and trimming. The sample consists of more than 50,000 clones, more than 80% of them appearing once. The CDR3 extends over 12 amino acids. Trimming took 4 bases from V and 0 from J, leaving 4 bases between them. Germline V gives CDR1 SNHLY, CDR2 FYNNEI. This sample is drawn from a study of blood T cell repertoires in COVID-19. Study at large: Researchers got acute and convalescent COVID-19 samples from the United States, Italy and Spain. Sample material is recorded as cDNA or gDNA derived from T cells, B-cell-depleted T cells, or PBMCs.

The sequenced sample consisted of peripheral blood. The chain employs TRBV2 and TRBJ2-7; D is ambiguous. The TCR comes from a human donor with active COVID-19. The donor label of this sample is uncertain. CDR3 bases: TGTGCCAGCAGTGTGTACTCCTACGAGCAGTACTTC. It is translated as CASSVYSYEQYF.